This is a list of T cell receptor beta chains from one sample in a study of technical replicates of blood from a handful of donors. Profiled with immunoSEQ multiplex PCR; TCRdb holds only in-frame clones, not every one. Here the sample spans roughly 76,000 clones, 85% to 95% being singletons. Sequenced sample: T cells isolated from PBMCs. These receptors came from a human donor in good health. Each CDR3 is given with its conserved first and last residue. Fields, in order: V gene, CDR3 protein.

TRBV30	CAWNPGRTSGRGSTDTQYF
TRBV6-5	CASSYGIGQGADEQFF
TRBV5-4	CASSSEKRLAGAYEQYF
TRBV19	CASSYSEGNTEAFF
TRBV25-1	CASSVQGNTEAFF
TRBV6-5	CASSTTRTDTEAFF
TRBV5-1	CASSLGGNHGANVLTF
TRBV7-3	CASSVTGFDNEQFF
TRBV6-5	CASSQTFTGELFF
TRBV7-9	CASSLQPVRGLVTDTQYF
TRBV10-3	CAISEAGQGASAYEQYF
TRBV27	CASSPRREGRLETQYF
TRBV6-6	CASRRPDNEQFF
TRBV13	CASSLAHRGTGELFF
TRBV6-4	CASSDGQGRTLLEQYF
TRBV27	CASSLTPREGITYEQYF
TRBV19	CASSSTGATNEKLFF
TRBV11-3	CASSLSGVGANVLTF
TRBV2	CASSWWGLAGEDNEQFF
TRBV7-9	CASSLEGGAYNEQFF
TRBV9	CASSVSGRAEETQYF
TRBV2	CASSELPLRVGTDTQYF
TRBV7-8	CASSLDWQNEKLFF
TRBV6-1	CASRLDRGIYGEQFF
TRBV6-5	CASSYSESAYEQYF
TRBV29-1	CSVALSYEQYF
TRBV9	CASSMGQDTEAFF
TRBV6-1	CASSEAVGLADEQFF
TRBV19	CASSREGVFYEQYF
TRBV4-2	CASSQDGGTGYSGEKLFF
TRBV12-5	CASGSQGFTGELFF
TRBV4-1	CASSQEGGTEAFF